One and the same sample provided the 32 T cell receptor beta chains below, sequenced in a study of blood T cell repertoires in COVID-19. Assay used: immunoSEQ multiplex PCR; TCRdb lists only in-frame clones, some missing. The sample holds 250,000 to 350,000 clones, approximately 90% seen once. The sequencing sample was made of peripheral blood. These receptors all stem from a woman between 45 and 60 years old who had recovered from COVID-19.

This clone was detected only a few times. The V call is TRBV7-8, the J call TRBJ1-1; 11 bases are a match to TRBD1. The CDR3 totals 14 residues. The V gene end was trimmed by 10 bases and the J gene end by 4 bases; junction bases not matched to a gene: 8. Germline loops: CDR1 SGHVS, CDR2 FQNEAQ. CDR3 region: CATKPGTGGTEAFF. DNA for the CDR3: TGTGCCACCAAGCCCGGGACAGGGGGCACTGAAGCTTTCTTT.

The sample holds one count of this clone. The chain couples TRBV15 to TRBJ1-4, with TRBD1 matching 8 bases. CDR3 length equals 14 residues. Per germline, CDR1 LNHNV and CDR2 YYDKDF (reference sequence). Trimming removed 6 bases from V and 8 bases from J; junction bases left unmatched: 8. The chain's CDR3 is CATRSGGGFEKLFF. In nucleotides, the CDR3 is TGTGCCACCAGATCAGGGGGCGGCTTCGAAAAACTGTTTTTT.

The count of this clone is one. The chain joins TRBV19 to TRBJ1-1; D might be TRBD1 (6 bases). There are 13 residues in the CDR3. V was pared by 4 bases and J by 0 bases, with 6 bases between. Germline V gives CDR1 LNHDA, CDR2 SQIVND (reference sequence). Written as DNA, the CDR3 is TGTGCCAGTAGTAGGGGGCTGAACACTGAAGCTTTCTTT. Translating it yields CASSRGLNTEAFF.

The gene calls are TRBV6-5 and TRBJ1-1; possibly TRBD1 for D (6 bases). Germline CDR1 and CDR2: MNHEY and SVGAGI. The V end lost 6 bases, the J end lost 8 bases, and 19 bases lay between the germline ends. The CDR3 consists of 14 residues. For the CDR3, the DNA is TGTGCCAGCAGAGGCATGCAGGGGTCGGCGGAAGCTTTCTTT. This translates into CASRGMQGSAEAFF.

This chain links TRBV5-4 with TRBJ2-1, with 9 bases aligning to TRBD2. The length of the CDR3 is 17 residues. The germline V gene has CDR1 SGHNT and CDR2 YYREEE (reference sequence). V lost 7 bases, J lost 0 bases, and 11 bases stayed unmatched. The CDR3 nucleotides are TGTGCCAGCCGCATTAGCGGGGGATCGAGCTCCTACAATGAGCAGTTCTTC. Protein: CASRISGGSSSYNEQFF.

The CDR3 is CASSLGLAGGAYEQYF. The CDR3 region has the DNA TGCGCCAGCAGCTTGGGACTAGCGGGAGGGGCCTACGAGCAGTACTTC. The V and J genes are TRBV5-1 and TRBJ2-7, with TRBD2 identical over 14 bases. V was clipped by 0 bases and J by 2 bases; unmatched bases: 1. The CDR3 runs to 16 residues. Germline CDR1 reads SGHRS; CDR2 reads YFSETQ.

The chain couples TRBV11-2 to TRBJ1-2; D gene unclear. The CDR3 consists of 13 residues. V lost 3 bases to trimming and J lost 8 bases, with 13 bases between them. Germline lookup yields CDR1 SGHAT and CDR2 FQNNGV. The CDR3 nucleotides read TGTGCCAGCAGCTTGGGTCAGACTGGGGGCTACACCTTC. This translates into CASSLGQTGGYTF.

This clone was detected a few times. V and J are TRBV7-8 and TRBJ1-2, with 11 nucleotides matching TRBD1. CDR1 is SGHVS and CDR2 is FQNEAQ in the germline V gene. There are 16 residues in the CDR3. J lost 7 bases, V lost 2 bases, and 9 bases had no gene match. In DNA form, the CDR3 reads TGTGCCAGCAGCTTATCCGAGGACAGGGGGCTAGGTGGCTACACCTTC. Translation: CASSLSEDRGLGGYTF.

The chain has TRBV27 and TRBJ2-3, with a possible D match to TRBD2 (5 bases). CDR3 size: 13 residues. V was clipped by 3 bases and J by 2 bases, with 6 bases between them. Germline values: CDR1 MNHEY, CDR2 SMNVEV (reference sequence). The CDR3 loop is CASSFLATDTQYF. The CDR3 DNA sequence: TGTGCCAGCAGTTTTCTAGCCACAGATACGCAGTATTTT.

The chain links TRBV27 to TRBJ2-5; TRBD1 might be the D (7 bases). Germline CDR1 is MNHEY and CDR2 is SMNVEV (reference sequence). Trimming took off 2 bases at V and 7 bases at J, with 14 bases between the two ends. CDR3 length equals 14 residues. The CDR3 DNA reads TGTGCCAGCAGTTTAACACAGGGGAGGCTGACCCAGTACTTC. This codes for CASSLTQGRLTQYF.

The V and J genes are TRBV18 and TRBJ2-3; 7 bases agree with TRBD2. Trimming removed 0 bases from V and 5 bases from J; junction bases left unmatched: 2. The CDR3 contains 14 residues. Germline CDR1 KGHSH, CDR2 LQKENI. CDR3 region: CASSPPQRGDTQYF. The CDR3 DNA reads as TGTGCCAGCTCACCACCGCAGCGGGGAGATACGCAGTATTTT.

This clone has just one count. The rearrangement uses TRBV7-2 and TRBJ1-6; TRBD1 might be the D (6 bases). Germline V gene sequence: CDR1 SGHTA, CDR2 FQGNSA. Trimming took off 3 bases at V and 5 bases at J, with 14 bases between the two ends. CDR3 length: 16 amino acids. This CDR3 reads CASSLGGGPDNSPLHF. CDR3 coding DNA: TGTGCCAGCAGCTTGGGGGGGGGCCCGGATAATTCACCCCTCCACTTT.

The V gene is TRBV11-2, the J gene TRBJ2-3; D perhaps matches TRBD2 (5 bases). From germline, CDR1 is SGHAT and CDR2 FQNNGV. V gave up 2 bases and J gave up 3 bases, with 12 bases separating them. There are 15 residues in the CDR3. The CDR3 is CASSLWAAATDTQYF. CDR3 bases: TGTGCCAGCAGCTTATGGGCAGCGGCAACAGATACGCAGTATTTT.

This clone was counted many times. The rearrangement uses TRBV7-8 and TRBJ2-3; D is perhaps TRBD1 (6 bases). The CDR3 length is 17 residues. V lost 4 bases and J lost 3, with 20 bases in between. Germline V gene data show CDR1 as SGHVS and CDR2 as FQNEAQ. For the CDR3, the DNA is TGTGCCAGCAGCTACAAGACACAGGGTGATAGTACAGATACGCAGTATTTT. Its protein is CASSYKTQGDSTDTQYF.

This chain's CDR3 is CASSRAGRDTQYF. CDR3 nucleotide sequence: TGTGCCAGCAGCCGGGCGGGGAGGGATACGCAGTATTTT. V and J are TRBV7-8 and TRBJ2-3; D might be TRBD2 (6 bases). CDR3 length: 13 amino acids. Trimming removed 5 bases at V and 6 bases at J, with 12 bases between. Germline CDR1 reads SGHVS; CDR2 reads FQNEAQ.

The rearrangement uses TRBV5-4 and TRBJ2-7, with 11 bases lining up with TRBD1. The CDR3 consists of 13 residues. The junction had 3 bases not matched to a gene; V was cut back by 5 bases and J by 5 bases. Germline V gene lookup returns CDR1 SGHNT and CDR2 YYREEE (reference sequence). The CDR3 loop is CASSWDRGDEQYF. For the CDR3, the DNA is TGTGCCAGCAGTTGGGACAGGGGGGACGAGCAGTACTTC.

A note on this clone: A junction end diverges from the germline sequence, so it may reflect a read error. This rearrangement joins TRBV7-3 to TRBJ2-3; 8 nucleotides line up with TRBD2. In germline, CDR1 is SGHTA, CDR2 FQGTGA. The length of the CDR3 is 16 residues. CDR3 sequence reads: CASSLTGGPHTDTQYF. The CDR3 DNA is TGTGCCAGCAGCCTAACGGGGGGGCCACACACAGATACGCAGTATTTT.

A note on this clone: Sequence at one end of the junction differs from germline and may be a read error. The chain is built from TRBV6-2 or TRBV6-3 and TRBJ2-5, with D possibly matching TRBD1 (6 bases). Germline values: CDR1 MNHEY, CDR2 SVGEGT. This CDR3 has 15 amino acids. The chain's CDR3 is CTSSYSMTGQETQYF. DNA of the CDR3: TGTACCAGCAGTTACTCGATGACAGGCCAAGAGACCCAGTACTTC.

The V call is TRBV4-3, the J call TRBJ2-7; 13 bases align to TRBD2. Unmatched junction bases numbered 6, after V lost 2 bases and J lost 5 bases. Germline assignment: CDR1 LGHNA and CDR2 YSLEER. The CDR3 covers 16 residues. The CDR3 nucleotides read TGCGCCAGCAGCCAATACGGACTAGCGGGAGATGACGAGCAGTACTTC. Translation: CASSQYGLAGDDEQYF.

The CDR3 loop reads CASSPLPVYGYTF. In nucleotides, the CDR3 is TGCGCCAGCAGCCCGCTTCCAGTCTATGGCTACACCTTC. The V gene is TRBV5-1, the J gene TRBJ1-2; D is undetermined. This CDR3 has 13 amino acids. Trimming left V 4 bases short and J 4 bases short, with 11 bases between. CDR1 and CDR2 (germline): SGHRS, YFSETQ.

The V gene is TRBV20-1, the J gene TRBJ2-1; 13 bases are shared with TRBD2. With V trimmed by 3 bases and J by 8 bases, 7 bases remained unmatched. Germline V gene lookup returns CDR1 DFQATT and CDR2 SNEGSKA (reference sequence). The CDR3 extends over 15 amino acids. CDR3 coding DNA: TGCAGTGCTAGTCTAGGACTAGCGGGGGTACATGAGCAGTTCTTC. As protein: CSASLGLAGVHEQFF.

The genes are TRBV19 and TRBJ1-1; D is ambiguous. CDR3 size: 13 residues. V was shortened by 4 bases and J by 2 bases, with 8 bases between the two germline ends. CDR1 LNHDA and CDR2 SQIVND come from the germline V gene (reference sequence). In DNA, the CDR3 is TGTGCCAGTAGTAGGACGGGAAACACTGAAGCTTTCTTT. The encoded protein is CASSRTGNTEAFF.

On this clone itself: A junction boundary mismatches the germline segment, possibly from a read error. The rearrangement uses TRBV7-7 and TRBJ2-5, with D possibly being TRBD2 (7 bases). CDR3 length: 15 residues. The germline V gene encodes CDR1 SSHAT and CDR2 FNYEAQ (reference sequence). Here the CDR3 reads CASSSLGRGEETQYF. The CDR3 region has the DNA TGTGCTAGCAGCTCCCTAGGGAGGGGGGAAGAGACCCAGTACTTC.

V is TRBV6-2 or TRBV6-3 and J is TRBJ2-2; D may be TRBD1 (5 bases). Germline lookup yields CDR1 MNHEY and CDR2 SVGEGT. V was clipped by 2 bases and J by 1 base, with 11 bases between them. This CDR3 is built from 16 residues. This chain's CDR3 is CASSYVQGKNTGELFF. The CDR3, as DNA: TGTGCCAGCAGTTACGTCCAGGGCAAGAACACCGGGGAGCTGTTTTTT.

The genes are TRBV6-5 and TRBJ2-5; a weak D match, TRBD1 (6 bases). Germline CDR1 reads MNHEY; CDR2 reads SVGAGI. The CDR3 loop spans 15 amino acids. The V end lost 8 bases, the J end lost 2 bases, and 18 bases lay between the germline ends. Here the CDR3 reads CASSPWGQEQETQYF. For the CDR3, the DNA is TGTGCCAGCTCCCCCTGGGGGCAGGAGCAAGAGACCCAGTACTTC.

The rearrangement links TRBV19 to TRBJ2-6; 9 bases align to TRBD1. The CDR3 sequence is 19 residues long. The germline V gene encodes CDR1 LNHDA and CDR2 SQIVND (reference sequence). V shed 4 bases and J 2 bases; nucleotides not matched to a gene: 12. The CDR3 bases are TGTGCCAGTAGTACCTTTTCCGGGACAGGGACGGCTGGGGCCAACGTCCTGACTTTC. This gives the protein CASSTFSGTGTAGANVLTF.

The rearrangement uses TRBV2 and TRBJ1-4; 9 bases are a match to TRBD1. V lost 6 bases and J lost 8; bases outside the gene matches: 4. The CDR3 is made up of 13 amino acids. From germline, CDR1 is SNHLY and CDR2 FYNNEI. Here the CDR3 reads CASRMTGGEKLFF. CDR3 in DNA: TGTGCCAGCAGGATGACAGGGGGAGAAAAACTGTTTTTT.

This sequence joins TRBV15 and TRBJ2-6; D may be TRBD1 (5 bases). Trimming shortened V by 2 bases and J by 1 base, and 6 bases separated the two germline ends. The CDR3 has 15 amino acids. Per the germline V gene, CDR1 is LNHNV and CDR2 is YYDKDF (reference sequence). CDR3 DNA: TGTGCCACCAGCAGACAGGGTTCTGGGGCCAACGTCCTGACTTTC. Translating gives CATSRQGSGANVLTF.

V usage is TRBV28 and J usage is TRBJ2-2, with a weak D call TRBD2 (6 bases). This CDR3 region has 15 residues. The V gene lost 5 bases and the J gene lost 1 base, with 11 bases spanning the gap. Germline V lookup: CDR1 MDHEN, CDR2 SYDVKM. The CDR3 sequence: CASSRDSLNTGELFF. CDR3 DNA sequence: TGTGCCAGCAGTCGGGACTCCCTGAACACCGGGGAGCTGTTTTTT.

The rearrangement joins TRBV7-2 to TRBJ1-1, with 7 bases fitting TRBD1. Germline V CDR1 and CDR2: SGHTA, FQGNSA. V shed 5 bases and J 4 bases; nucleotides not matched to a gene: 10. The CDR3 runs to 15 residues. The CDR3 region is CASSRRQGRGTEAFF. The CDR3, as DNA: TGTGCCAGCAGCCGTAGACAGGGCCGGGGCACTGAAGCTTTCTTT.

This clone was observed a few times. V and J are TRBV7-9 and TRBJ2-1; the match to TRBD2 covers 15 bases. CDR1 is SEHNR, CDR2 FQNEAQ, per germline (reference sequence). With V trimmed by 2 bases and J by 9 bases, 2 bases remained unmatched. The CDR3 totals 15 residues. The CDR3 region has the DNA TGTGCCAGCAGCTTAAGGACTAGCGGGAGGGCTGAGCAGTTCTTC. It translates to CASSLRTSGRAEQFF.

A few counts support this clone. The chain employs TRBV27 and TRBJ1-6; 7 bases agree with TRBD1. The CDR3 runs 16 residues. J lost 5 bases, V lost 3 bases, and 7 bases had no gene match. Germline values: CDR1 MNHEY, CDR2 SMNVEV (reference sequence). Here the CDR3 reads CASSFLTGFHNSPLHF. The CDR3 DNA sequence: TGTGCCAGCAGTTTCCTGACAGGGTTCCATAATTCACCCCTCCACTTT.